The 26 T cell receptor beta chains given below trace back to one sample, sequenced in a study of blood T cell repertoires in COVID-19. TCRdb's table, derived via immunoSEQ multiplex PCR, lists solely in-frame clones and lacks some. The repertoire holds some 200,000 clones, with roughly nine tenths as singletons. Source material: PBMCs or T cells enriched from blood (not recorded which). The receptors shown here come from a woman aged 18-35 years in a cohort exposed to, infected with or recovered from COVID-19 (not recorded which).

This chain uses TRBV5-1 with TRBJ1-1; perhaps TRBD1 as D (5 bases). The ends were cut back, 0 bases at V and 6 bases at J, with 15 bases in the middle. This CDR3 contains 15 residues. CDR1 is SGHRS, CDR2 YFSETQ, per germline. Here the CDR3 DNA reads TGCGCCAGCAGCTTGGGCACTGACCAGGGCCCTGAAGCTTTCTTT. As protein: CASSLGTDQGPEAFF.

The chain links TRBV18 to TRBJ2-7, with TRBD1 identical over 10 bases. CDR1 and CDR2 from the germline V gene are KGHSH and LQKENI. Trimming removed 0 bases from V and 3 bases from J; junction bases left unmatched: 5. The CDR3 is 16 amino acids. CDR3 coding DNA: TGTGCCAGCTCACCACCGGGGACAGGGGCACACTACGAGCAGTACTTC. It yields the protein CASSPPGTGAHYEQYF. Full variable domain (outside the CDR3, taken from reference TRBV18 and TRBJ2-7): NAGVMQNPRHLVRRRGQEARLRCSPMKGHSHVYWYRQLPEEGLKFMVYLQKENIIDESGMPKERFSAEFPKEGPSILRIQQVVRGDSAAYFCASSPPGTGAHYEQYFGPGTRLTVT.

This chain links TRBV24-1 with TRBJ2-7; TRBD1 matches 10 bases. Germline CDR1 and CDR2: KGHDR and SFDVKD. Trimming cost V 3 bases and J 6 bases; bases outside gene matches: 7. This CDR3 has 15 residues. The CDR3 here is CATSDTGQGRTEQYF. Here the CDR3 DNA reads TGTGCCACCAGTGATACGGGACAGGGGAGGACCGAGCAGTACTTC.

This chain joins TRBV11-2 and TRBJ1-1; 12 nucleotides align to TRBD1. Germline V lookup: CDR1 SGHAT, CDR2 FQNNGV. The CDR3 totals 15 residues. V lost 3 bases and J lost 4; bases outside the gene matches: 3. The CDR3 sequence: CASSLGTGGSTEAFF. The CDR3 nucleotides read TGTGCCAGCAGCTTGGGGACAGGGGGCTCCACTGAAGCTTTCTTT.

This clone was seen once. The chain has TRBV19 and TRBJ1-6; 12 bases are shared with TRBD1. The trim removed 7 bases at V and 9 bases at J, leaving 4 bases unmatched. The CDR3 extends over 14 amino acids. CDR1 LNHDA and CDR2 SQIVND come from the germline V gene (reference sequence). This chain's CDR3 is CASTRDRGLSPLHF. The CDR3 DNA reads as TGTGCCAGTACCAGGGACAGGGGGCTTTCACCCCTCCACTTT.

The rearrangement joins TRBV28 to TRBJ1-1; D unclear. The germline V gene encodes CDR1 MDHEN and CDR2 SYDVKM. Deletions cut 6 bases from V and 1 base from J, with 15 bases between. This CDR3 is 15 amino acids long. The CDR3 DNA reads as TGTGCCAGCAGGTCCCCCACAGATCAGAACACTGAAGCTTTCTTT. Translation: CASRSPTDQNTEAFF. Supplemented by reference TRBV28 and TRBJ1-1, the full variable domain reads DVKVTQSSRYLVKRTGEKVFLECVQDMDHENMFWYRQDPGLGLRLIYFSYDVKMKEKGDIPEGYSVSREKKERFSLILESASTNQTSMYLCASRSPTDQNTEAFFGQGTRLTVV.

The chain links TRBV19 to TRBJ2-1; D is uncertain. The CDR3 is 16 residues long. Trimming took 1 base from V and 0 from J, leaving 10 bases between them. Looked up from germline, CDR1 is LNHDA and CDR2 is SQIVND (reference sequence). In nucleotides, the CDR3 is TGTGCCAGTAGTATAGGGGCCGGAAGCTCCTACAATGAGCAGTTCTTC. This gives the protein CASSIGAGSSYNEQFF.

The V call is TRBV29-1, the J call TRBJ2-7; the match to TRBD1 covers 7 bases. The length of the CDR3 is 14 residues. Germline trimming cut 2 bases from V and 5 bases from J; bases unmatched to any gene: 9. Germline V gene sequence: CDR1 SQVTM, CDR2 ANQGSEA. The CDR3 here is CSVEKGAGLDEQYF. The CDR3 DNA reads TGCAGCGTTGAAAAGGGGGCAGGGCTCGACGAGCAGTACTTC.

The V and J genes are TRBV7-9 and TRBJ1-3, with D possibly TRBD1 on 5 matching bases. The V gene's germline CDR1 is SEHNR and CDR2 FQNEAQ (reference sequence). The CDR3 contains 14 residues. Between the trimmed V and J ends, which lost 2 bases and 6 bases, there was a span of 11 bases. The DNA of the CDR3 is TGTGCCAGCAGCTTACAGGGAGGGACAAACACCATATATTTT. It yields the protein CASSLQGGTNTIYF.

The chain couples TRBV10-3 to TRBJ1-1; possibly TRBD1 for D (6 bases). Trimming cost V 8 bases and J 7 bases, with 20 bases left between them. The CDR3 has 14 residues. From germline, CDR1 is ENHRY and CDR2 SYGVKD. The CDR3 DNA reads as TGTGCCATCGAATCAGGGGACGACCTTATTGAAGCTTTCTTT. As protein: CAIESGDDLIEAFF.

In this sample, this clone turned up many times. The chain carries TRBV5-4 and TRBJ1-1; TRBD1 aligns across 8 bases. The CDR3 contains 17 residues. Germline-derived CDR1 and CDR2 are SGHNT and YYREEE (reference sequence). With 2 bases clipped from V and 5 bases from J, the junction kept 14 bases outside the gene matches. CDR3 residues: CASSFGLQGDWVTEAFF. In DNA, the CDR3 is TGTGCCAGCAGCTTCGGTCTACAGGGGGATTGGGTTACTGAAGCTTTCTTT.

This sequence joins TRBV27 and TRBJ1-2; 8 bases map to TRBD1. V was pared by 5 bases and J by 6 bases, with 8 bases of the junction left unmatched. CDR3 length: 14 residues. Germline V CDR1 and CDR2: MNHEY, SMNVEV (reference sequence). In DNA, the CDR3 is TGTGCCAGCAGTCCCGACAGGGGATTCGATGGCTACACCTTC. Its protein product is CASSPDRGFDGYTF.

The CDR3 region is CASSTTGDVNEQYF. CDR3 DNA: TGTGCCAGCTCAACGACAGGGGACGTGAACGAGCAGTACTTC. The V gene is TRBV18, the J gene TRBJ2-7; 8 bases align to TRBD1. Unmatched junction bases numbered 8, after V lost 5 bases and J lost 5 bases. The CDR3 loop spans 14 amino acids. Germline CDR1 and CDR2: KGHSH and LQKENI.

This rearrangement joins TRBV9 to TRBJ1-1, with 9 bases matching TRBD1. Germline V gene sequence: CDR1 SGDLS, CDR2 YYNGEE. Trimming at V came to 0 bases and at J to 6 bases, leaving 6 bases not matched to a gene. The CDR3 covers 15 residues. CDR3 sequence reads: CASSVAGDREPEAFF. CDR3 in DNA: TGTGCCAGCAGCGTAGCCGGGGACAGGGAGCCTGAAGCTTTCTTT.

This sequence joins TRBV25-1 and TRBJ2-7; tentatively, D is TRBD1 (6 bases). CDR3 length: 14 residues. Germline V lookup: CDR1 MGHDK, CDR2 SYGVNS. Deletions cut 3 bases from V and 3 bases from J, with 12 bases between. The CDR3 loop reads CASSDSGAVYEQYF. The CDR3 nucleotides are TGTGCCAGCAGTGATTCAGGGGCTGTCTACGAGCAGTACTTC.

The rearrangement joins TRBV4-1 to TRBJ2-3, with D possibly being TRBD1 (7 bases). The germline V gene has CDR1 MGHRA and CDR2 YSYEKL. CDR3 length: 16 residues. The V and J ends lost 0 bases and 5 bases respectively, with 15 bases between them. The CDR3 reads CASSQDGRTGGDTQYF. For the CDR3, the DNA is TGCGCCAGCAGCCAAGATGGGAGGACAGGAGGAGATACGCAGTATTTT.

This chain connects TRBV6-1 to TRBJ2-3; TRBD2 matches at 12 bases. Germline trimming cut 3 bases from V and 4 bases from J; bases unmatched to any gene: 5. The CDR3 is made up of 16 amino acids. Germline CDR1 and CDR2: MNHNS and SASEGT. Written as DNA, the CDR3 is TGTGCCAGCAGTGAGCTAGCGGGGGGGCCAGCAGATACGCAGTATTTT. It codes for CASSELAGGPADTQYF.

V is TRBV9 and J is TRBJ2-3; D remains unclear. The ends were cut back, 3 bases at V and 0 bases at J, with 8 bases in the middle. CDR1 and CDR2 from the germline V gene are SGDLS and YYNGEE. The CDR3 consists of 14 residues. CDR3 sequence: CASSAVTSTDTQYF. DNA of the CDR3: TGTGCCAGCAGCGCGGTCACTAGCACAGATACGCAGTATTTT. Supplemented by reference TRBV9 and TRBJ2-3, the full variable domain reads DSGVTQTPKHLITATGQRVTLRCSPRSGDLSVYWYQQSLDQGLQFLIQYYNGEERAKGNILERFSAQQFPDLHSELNLSSLELGDSALYFCASSAVTSTDTQYFGPGTRLTVL.

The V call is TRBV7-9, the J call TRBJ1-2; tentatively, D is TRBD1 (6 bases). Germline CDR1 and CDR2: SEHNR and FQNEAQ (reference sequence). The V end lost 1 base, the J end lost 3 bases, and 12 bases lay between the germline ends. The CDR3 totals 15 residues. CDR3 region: CASSLGGTHDYGYTF. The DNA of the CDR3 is TGTGCCAGCAGCTTAGGTGGGACACACGACTATGGCTACACCTTC.

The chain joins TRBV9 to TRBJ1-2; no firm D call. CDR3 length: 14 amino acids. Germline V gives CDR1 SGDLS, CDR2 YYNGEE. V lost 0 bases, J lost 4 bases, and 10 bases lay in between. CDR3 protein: CASSVDSEAYGYTF. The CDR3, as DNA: TGTGCCAGCAGCGTAGACTCGGAGGCCTATGGCTACACCTTC.

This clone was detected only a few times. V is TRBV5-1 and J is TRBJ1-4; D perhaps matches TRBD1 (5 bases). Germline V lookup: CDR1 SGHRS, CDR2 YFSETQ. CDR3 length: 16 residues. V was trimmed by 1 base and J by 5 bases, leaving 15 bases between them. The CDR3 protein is CASSLSPPGLNEKLFF. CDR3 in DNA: TGCGCCAGCAGCTTGTCCCCACCAGGGTTGAATGAAAAACTGTTTTTT.

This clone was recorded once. The CDR3 sequence: CASRRDREAYYEQYF. CDR3 coding DNA: TGTGCCAGCAGGAGGGACAGGGAGGCATACTACGAGCAGTACTTC. This sequence joins TRBV6-5 and TRBJ2-7; 9 nucleotides agree with TRBD1. V shed 6 bases, J shed 3 bases, and the junction held 9 bases outside the gene matches. CDR1 and CDR2 from the germline V gene are MNHEY and SVGAGI. The CDR3 sequence is 15 residues long.

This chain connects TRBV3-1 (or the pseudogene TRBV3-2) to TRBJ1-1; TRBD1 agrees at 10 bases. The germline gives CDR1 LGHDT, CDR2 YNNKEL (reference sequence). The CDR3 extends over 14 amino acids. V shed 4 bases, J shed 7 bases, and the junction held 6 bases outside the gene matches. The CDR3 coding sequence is TGTGCCAGCAGCCCTCCCGGGACAGGGGTTGAAGCTTTCTTT. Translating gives CASSPPGTGVEAFF.

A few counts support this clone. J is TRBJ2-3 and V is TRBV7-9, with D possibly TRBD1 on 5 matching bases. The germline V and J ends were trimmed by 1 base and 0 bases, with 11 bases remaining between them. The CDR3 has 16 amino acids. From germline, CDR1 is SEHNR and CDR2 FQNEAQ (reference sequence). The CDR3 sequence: CASSLGADRSTDTQYF. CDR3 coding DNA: TGTGCCAGCAGCTTAGGAGCCGACAGAAGCACAGATACGCAGTATTTT. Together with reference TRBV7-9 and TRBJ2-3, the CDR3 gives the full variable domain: DTGVSQNPRHKITKRGQNVTFRCDPISEHNRLYWYRQTLGQGPEFLTYFQNEAQLEKSRLLSDRFSAERPKGSFSTLEIQRTEQGDSAMYLCASSLGADRSTDTQYFGPGTRLTVL.

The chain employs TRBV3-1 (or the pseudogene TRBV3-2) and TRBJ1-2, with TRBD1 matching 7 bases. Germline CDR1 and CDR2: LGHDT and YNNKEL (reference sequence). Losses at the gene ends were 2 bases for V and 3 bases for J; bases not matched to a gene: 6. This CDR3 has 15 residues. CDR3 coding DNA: TGTGCCAGCAGCCAACTACGAACAGGGGACTATGGCTACACCTTC. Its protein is CASSQLRTGDYGYTF.

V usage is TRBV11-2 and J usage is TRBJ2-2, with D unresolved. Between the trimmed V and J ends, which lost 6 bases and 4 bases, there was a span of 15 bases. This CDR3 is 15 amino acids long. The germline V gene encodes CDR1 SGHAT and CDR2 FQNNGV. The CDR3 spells CASRKANQRTGELFF. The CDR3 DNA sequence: TGTGCCAGCAGGAAGGCGAACCAGCGCACCGGGGAGCTGTTTTTT.